A selection of T cell receptor beta chains follows, all from one sample in a study of T cell responses to AZD1222 COVID-19 vaccine. Data came from immunoSEQ multiplex PCR; TCRdb stores just in-frame clones and leaves some out. In the table there are approximately 52,000 clones, roughly 90% of which are singletons. The sequences come from peripheral blood, collected 28 days after the second AZD1222 dose. The receptors were sampled from an adult who received the AZD1222 COVID-19 vaccine. Both conserved end residues are part of each CDR3. D genes are given only for firm matches. Clone size is not always given. Where it is, it says once, few, many or a class for expanded clones.

.,TRBJ2-5,.,TRBV5-1,CASSTADSGGTQYF,TGCGCCAGCAGCACGGCAGACAGTGGTGGGACCCAGTACTTC
.,TRBJ2-3,.,TRBV28,CASSRQPAQYF,TGTGCCAGCAGTAGACAGCCAGCGCAGTATTTT
.,TRBJ2-2,.,TRBV4-2,CASSQESAGSGPGELFF,TGTGCCAGCAGCCAAGAATCGGCAGGGTCGGGTCCCGGGGAGCTGTTTTTT
.,TRBJ2-6,.,TRBV12-3/TRBV12-4,CASSNSGANVLTF,TGTGCCAGCTCAAACTCTGGGGCCAACGTCCTGACTTTC
.,TRBJ1-2,.,TRBV3-1/TRBV3-2,CASSQDPRDPYTF,TGTGCCAGCAGCCAAGATCCAAGGGACCCCTACACCTTC
.,TRBJ2-5,.,TRBV30,CAWSVLGTQYF,TGTGCCTGGAGTGTACTTGGGACTCAGTACTTC
.,TRBJ2-7,.,TRBV28,CASSPRGSGLISSYEQYF,TGTGCCAGCAGTCCCCGGGGTAGCGGCCTTATCAGCTCCTACGAGCAGTACTTC
.,TRBJ1-3,.,TRBV11-2,CASSFDSSGNTIYF,TGTGCCAGCAGCTTCGACAGCTCTGGAAACACCATATATTTT
TRBD1,TRBJ1-4,.,TRBV6-2/TRBV6-3,CASSNSGTGSTNEKLFF,TGTGCCAGCAGTAATTCCGGGACAGGGTCTACTAATGAAAAACTGTTTTTT
.,TRBJ2-3,.,TRBV30,CAWSVGGTDTQYF,TGTGCCTGGAGTGTGGGTGGGACAGATACGCAGTATTTT
.,TRBJ2-7,.,TRBV28,CASSSDQGRVEQYF,TGTGCCAGCAGTTCGGACCAAGGGCGGGTCGAGCAGTACTTC
TRBD2,TRBJ2-3,.,TRBV7-2,CASSLRSSGVYPDTQYF,TGTGCCAGCAGCTTAAGGTCTAGCGGGGTGTACCCAGATACGCAGTATTTT
.,TRBJ1-3,.,TRBV28,CASSSLETFGNTIYF,TGTGCCAGCAGCTCCTTAGAGACGTTTGGAAACACCATATATTTT
.,TRBJ2-1,.,TRBV4-1,CASSTPRDEQFF,TGCGCCAGCAGCACCCCCCGGGATGAGCAGTTCTTC
.,TRBJ2-1,.,TRBV18,CASSPLYSGTQSYNEQFF,TGTGCCAGCTCACCACTATACTCCGGGACTCAATCCTACAATGAGCAGTTCTTC
.,TRBJ2-5,once,TRBV10-3,CAISESETQYF,TGTGCCATCAGTGAGTCGGAGACCCAGTACTTC
.,TRBJ2-5,once,TRBV6-5,CASRRQETQYF,TGTGCCAGCAGGCGACAAGAGACCCAGTACTTC
.,TRBJ2-5,few,TRBV2,CASSEGSGETQYF,TGTGCCAGCAGTGAAGGGTCTGGCGAGACCCAGTACTTC
.,TRBJ2-1,.,TRBV20-1,CSASQPFGSYNEQFF,TGCAGTGCTAGTCAGCCATTTGGGTCCTACAATGAGCAGTTCTTC
TRBD1,TRBJ1-1,.,TRBV5-1,CASSTAYRGKNTEAFF,TGCGCCAGCAGCACCGCGTACAGGGGGAAGAACACTGAAGCTTTCTTT
.,TRBJ1-3,.,TRBV12-3/TRBV12-4,CASSPGAGNTIYF,TGTGCCAGCAGTCCCGGGGCTGGAAACACCATATATTTT
.,TRBJ1-1,.,TRBV19,CASSIKGNTEAFF,TGTGCCAGTAGTATAAAGGGGAACACTGAAGCTTTCTTT
TRBD1,TRBJ2-2,.,TRBV14,CASSQATGWTGELFF,TGTGCCAGCAGCCAGGCGACAGGGTGGACCGGGGAGCTGTTTTTT
.,TRBJ2-7,.,TRBV27,CASSLRGEYEQYF,TGTGCCAGCAGTTTAAGGGGGGAATACGAGCAGTACTTC
TRBD1,TRBJ1-5,few,TRBV5-1,CASSPTGGFGNQPQHF,TGCGCCAGCAGCCCGACAGGGGGCTTTGGCAATCAGCCCCAGCATTTT
TRBD1,TRBJ2-3,.,TRBV27,CASSRDRGITDTQYF,TGTGCCAGCAGTCGGGACAGGGGGATCACAGATACGCAGTATTTT
.,TRBJ2-7,.,TRBV13,CASSLNGAYEQYF,TGTGCCAGCAGCTTAAACGGGGCCTACGAGCAGTACTTC
.,TRBJ2-3,.,TRBV28,CASSSMGEGRTDTQYF,TGTGCCAGCAGCTCAATGGGCGAAGGACGCACAGATACGCAGTATTTT
.,TRBJ1-3,.,TRBV28,CASTKRTAISGNTIYF,TGTGCCAGCACCAAACGGACAGCTATTTCTGGAAACACCATATATTTT
.,TRBJ2-7,.,TRBV10-2,CASSAPGGPYEQYF,TGCGCCAGCAGTGCCCCTGGCGGCCCCTACGAGCAGTACTTC
.,TRBJ2-4,.,TRBV14,CASRPSGPGAKNIQYF,TGTGCCAGCAGGCCGAGCGGCCCCGGAGCCAAAAACATTCAGTACTTC
.,TRBJ1-4,.,TRBV19,CASSRDGSRGANEKLFF,TGTGCCAGTAGCCGGGACGGATCGAGGGGGGCTAATGAAAAACTGTTTTTT
.,TRBJ1-1,.,TRBV27,CASSLRRTAANTEAFF,TGTGCCAGCAGTTTAAGGAGGACAGCCGCGAACACTGAAGCTTTCTTT
TRBD1,TRBJ1-1,.,TRBV13,CASSHRPGTGGREAFF,TGTGCCAGCAGCCACCGACCCGGGACAGGGGGCCGGGAAGCTTTCTTT
TRBD1,TRBJ1-2,once,TRBV3-1/TRBV3-2,CASSPTGGGYTF,TGTGCCAGCAGCCCGACAGGGGGTGGCTACACCTTC
.,TRBJ2-3,.,TRBV24-1,CATSAYRVGSTDTQYF,TGTGCCACCAGTGCCTACAGGGTCGGAAGCACAGATACGCAGTATTTT
.,TRBJ2-2,.,TRBV7-8,CASSLVGESTGELFF,TGTGCCAGCAGCTTAGTAGGGGAGTCGACCGGGGAGCTGTTTTTT
.,TRBJ2-2,once,TRBV7-9,CASSLRGIENTGELFF,TGTGCCAGCAGCTTGAGGGGAATAGAGAACACCGGGGAGCTGTTTTTT
.,TRBJ1-5,once,TRBV29-1,CSVAGGSNQPQHF,TGCAGCGTGGCGGGTGGTAGCAATCAGCCCCAGCATTTT
.,TRBJ2-3,.,TRBV14,CASSHEIRASTDTQYF,TGTGCCAGCAGCCATGAAATCCGGGCTAGCACAGATACGCAGTATTTT
TRBD1,TRBJ2-7,.,TRBV18,CASSPIGTGLSYEQYF,TGTGCCAGCTCACCCATAGGGACAGGGCTCTCCTACGAGCAGTACTTC
.,TRBJ1-6,few,TRBV4-1,CASSGGRDRDSYNSPLHF,TGCGCCAGCTCGGGGGGCAGGGATAGAGATTCCTATAATTCACCCCTCCACTTT
TRBD2,TRBJ2-3,.,TRBV7-8,CASSPLAGRGTDTQYF,TGTGCCAGCAGCCCATTAGCGGGTCGAGGGACAGATACGCAGTATTTT
.,TRBJ2-1,.,TRBV19,CASRAGQISNEQFF,TGTGCCAGTAGAGCCGGACAGATATCAAATGAGCAGTTCTTC
.,TRBJ2-7,once,TRBV28,CASTRLGYEQYF,TGTGCCAGCACCCGACTAGGCTACGAGCAGTACTTC
TRBD2,TRBJ2-5,.,TRBV5-8,CASSLEGGGRIQETQYF,TGTGCCAGCAGCTTGGAGGGTGGCGGGAGGATCCAAGAGACCCAGTACTTC
.,TRBJ1-2,.,TRBV3-1/TRBV3-2,CASSPPAGTRGYTF,TGTGCCAGCAGCCCCCCCGCCGGGACACGTGGCTACACCTTC
TRBD2,TRBJ2-3,.,TRBV3-1/TRBV3-2,CASSPGLAGGTDTQYF,TGTGCCAGCAGTCCCGGACTAGCGGGAGGAACAGATACGCAGTATTTT
.,TRBJ2-7,.,TRBV5-1,CASSSSQWPSYEQYF,TGCGCCAGCAGCTCCTCACAGTGGCCCTCCTACGAGCAGTACTTC
TRBD1,TRBJ2-1,.,TRBV9,CASSVGTGSNEQFF,TGTGCCAGCAGCGTAGGGACAGGGAGCAATGAGCAGTTCTTC
TRBD1,TRBJ1-2,.,TRBV4-1,CASSQEEGAVGYTF,TGCGCCAGCAGCCAAGAGGAGGGGGCCGTAGGCTACACCTTC
.,TRBJ2-3,.,TRBV5-4,CASSYTDTQYF,TGTGCCAGCAGCTATACAGATACGCAGTATTTT
.,TRBJ2-3,.,TRBV3-1/TRBV3-2,CASTTRASGTDTQYF,TGTGCCAGCACCACCAGGGCTAGCGGCACAGATACGCAGTATTTT